This T cell receptor (beta chain) was obtained from a study of patients and donors after allogeneic stem cell transplantation. V lost 0 bases and J lost 1, with 3 bases in between. The CDR3 loop spans 13 amino acids. CDR1 and CDR2 (germline): SGHTA, FQGTGA. MiXCR, applied by TCRdb to the RT-PCR reads, yields one record per CDR3 protein. Of around 1,600 distinct CDR3 sequences listed, 22% are singletons. This clonotype is labeled as large. The sequencing sample was made of blood, either unsorted or a sorted T cell fraction (not recorded which). The sequence was collected from a human donor who was either an allogeneic HSCT recipient or a stem cell or donor lymphocyte infusion donor (not recorded which). It is not recorded whose cells these are; they may come from a transplant donor. The chain combines TRBV7-3 with TRBJ1-1; D is uncertain. The CDR3 here is CASSLTPNTEAFF. The CDR3, as DNA: TGTGCCAGCAGCTTAACTCCGAACACTGAAGCTTTCTTT.